This entry lists 25 T cell receptor beta chains sequenced from one sample in a study of blood T cells in healthy people across ages (dated by TCRdb to between 2014 and 2017). The library relied on 5' RACE. TCRdb shows the sequencer as Illumina HiSeq 2500. A second about 7 to 12 cycle PCR used a sample-barcoded 5' primer and a J-beta primer mix. TCRdb cleaned the public reads at Q25 with fastp, built clones with MiXCR and kept in-frame beta chains. Rows with one shared CDR3 protein collapse into an entry with the most common genes and DNA. The sample profile shows hundreds of thousands of distinct CDR3 sequences; roughly 21% of them were found once. The leading ten clones occupy 3.6% of the sample. Sequenced material: blood. The receptor source for this set is a man between 65 and 80 years old in good health.

This clonotype has only a few counts. V usage is TRBV28 and J usage is TRBJ2-7; perhaps TRBD1 as D (5 bases). Germline CDR1 reads MDHEN; CDR2 reads SYDVKM. V lost 5 bases and J lost 0, with 14 bases in between. The CDR3 is 15 residues long. This CDR3 is CASSTSDTSSYEQYF. CDR3 in DNA: TGTGCCAGCAGTACCTCGGACACGAGCTCCTACGAGCAGTACTTC.

Many counts were recorded for this clonotype. V is TRBV7-2 and J is TRBJ1-4; TRBD1 matches at 7 bases. The CDR3 loop spans 14 amino acids. The J segment lost 8 bases and the V segment lost 5 bases, leaving 8 bases of the junction unmatched. Per the germline V gene, CDR1 is SGHTA and CDR2 is FQGNSA. As DNA, the CDR3 is TGTGCCAGCAGCGTCACAGGGGTCGGGGAAAAACTGTTTTTT. It translates to CASSVTGVGEKLFF.

This chain links TRBV12-3 or TRBV12-4 with TRBJ2-3; D might be TRBD1 (6 bases). Trimming took off 6 bases at V and 6 bases at J, with 13 bases between the two ends. This CDR3 is built from 13 residues. The CDR3 loop is CASSLGTIDTQYF. The CDR3 DNA follows: TGTGCCAGCAGCCTCGGGACAATCGATACGCAGTATTTT.

The chain is built from TRBV12-5 and TRBJ2-5; D is unclear. Deletions cut 5 bases from V and 5 bases from J, with 9 bases between. The CDR3 has 12 amino acids. Germline V gives CDR1 LGHNT, CDR2 FRNRAP. The CDR3, as DNA: TGTGCTAGTGGTCTTGATACGGAGACCCAGTACTTC. Protein sequence: CASGLDTETQYF. Complete variable domain (other parts from reference TRBV12-5 and TRBJ2-5): DARVTQTPRHKVTEMGQEVTMRCQPILGHNTVFWYRQTMMQGLELLAYFRNRAPLDDSGMPKDRFSAEMPDATLATLKIQPSEPRDSAVYFCASGLDTETQYFGPGTRLLVL.

V gene TRBV5-1 combines with J gene TRBJ1-1; D call uncertain. This CDR3 has 13 amino acids. Germline V CDR1 and CDR2: SGHRS, YFSETQ. The V and J ends lost 0 bases and 5 bases respectively, with 8 bases between them. Here the CDR3 DNA reads TGCGCCAGCAGCTTGGCCGAGCGAACTGAAGCTTTCTTT. Its translation is CASSLAERTEAFF.

The rearrangement links TRBV6-6 to TRBJ1-5; TRBD1 matches at 10 bases. Germline trimming cut 5 bases from V and 5 bases from J; bases unmatched to any gene: 9. This CDR3 region has 16 residues. Germline loops: CDR1 MNHNY, CDR2 SVGAGI (reference sequence). The CDR3 nucleotides are TGTGCCAGCAGTGCGAGGGACAGGGGATGGGATCAGCCCCAGCATTTT. It codes for CASSARDRGWDQPQHF.

The CDR3 here is CASSLVGQGGFAGVADTQYF. As DNA, the CDR3 is TGTGCCAGCAGCTTGGTAGGACAGGGGGGCTTTGCGGGAGTCGCAGATACGCAGTATTTT. The chain uses TRBV5-5 and TRBJ2-3; 10 bases line up with TRBD1. CDR3 length: 20 residues. V gave up 0 bases and J gave up 4 bases; unmatched junction bases: 17. Germline CDR1 reads SGHKS; CDR2 reads YYEKEE (reference sequence).

The chain carries TRBV11-1 and TRBJ2-4; D may be TRBD2 (6 bases). Germline V gene data show CDR1 as SGHAT and CDR2 as FQDESV (reference sequence). The CDR3 extends over 12 amino acids. The ends were cut back, 5 bases at V and 6 bases at J, with 8 bases in the middle. CDR3: CASSNGGNIQYF. In DNA form, the CDR3 reads TGTGCCAGCAGCAACGGGGGAAACATTCAGTACTTC.

This clonotype appeared many times. The chain is built from TRBV5-5 and TRBJ2-2; TRBD2 matches 12 bases. The germline CDR1 and CDR2 sequences are SGHKS and YYEKEE (reference sequence). The CDR3 length is 15 residues. V was pared by 3 bases and J by 6 bases, with 3 bases of the junction left unmatched. In nucleotides, the CDR3 is TGTGCCAGCAGCTCCCGACTAGCGGGAGCCGGGGAGCTGTTTTTT. It specifies CASSSRLAGAGELFF.

This chain connects TRBV9 to TRBJ2-2; unclear D gene. The germline gives CDR1 SGDLS, CDR2 YYNGEE. The V end was cut by 0 bases, the J end by 1 base, with 4 bases between. The CDR3 runs 14 residues. CDR3 DNA sequence: TGTGCCAGCAGCGTAGAGGGGAACACCGGGGAGCTGTTTTTT. Amino acid sequence: CASSVEGNTGELFF.

This clonotype has more than one count but fewer than ten. The chain combines TRBV2 with TRBJ2-5, with D hard to call. The tail of the sequence fits TRBJ2-7 better, so the J call may be wrong. Looked up from germline, CDR1 is SNHLY and CDR2 is FYNNEI. The CDR3 covers 14 residues. DNA for the CDR3: TGTGCCAGCAGTGAAACGGCCAGTGGTGACGAGCAGTACTTC. Amino acids: CASSETASGDEQYF.

This clonotype has only a few counts. The chain carries TRBV6-1 and TRBJ1-4, with 7 bases matching TRBD1. Germline values: CDR1 MNHNS, CDR2 SASEGT. V shed 5 bases, J shed 6 bases, and the junction held 15 bases outside the gene matches. The CDR3 totals 17 residues. The CDR3 DNA reads as TGTGCCAGCAGTAAACGGGACAGACCAGGAGGTGATGAAAAACTGTTTTTT. Protein: CASSKRDRPGGDEKLFF.

This clonotype was observed a handful of times. This chain links TRBV9 with TRBJ2-3; D gene uncertain. Germline-derived CDR1 and CDR2 are SGDLS and YYNGEE. Trimming shortened V by 1 base and J by 2 bases, and 5 bases separated the two germline ends. This CDR3 spans 13 amino acids. CDR3 residues: CASSVSHTDTQYF. The CDR3 bases are TGTGCCAGCAGCGTAAGCCACACAGATACGCAGTATTTT.

The chain links TRBV20-1 to TRBJ2-5; D ambiguous. Per the germline V gene, CDR1 is DFQATT and CDR2 is SNEGSKA (reference sequence). V was trimmed by 3 bases and J by 5 bases, leaving 16 bases between them. There are 14 residues in the CDR3. The CDR3 protein is CSASVGREGETQYF. The CDR3, as DNA: TGCAGTGCTAGTGTGGGAAGGGAAGGTGAGACCCAGTACTTC.

V is TRBV6-5 and J is TRBJ2-2; the D is unclear. V shed 6 bases and J shed 7 bases, with 12 bases lying between them. Germline CDR1 MNHEY, CDR2 SVGAGI. The CDR3 totals 13 residues. The chain's CDR3 is CASRKTRDGELFF. CDR3 nucleotide sequence: TGTGCCAGCAGAAAGACAAGAGACGGGGAGCTGTTTTTT.

This clonotype was seen a handful of times. This chain joins TRBV5-1 and TRBJ2-1; 9 bases fit TRBD2. This CDR3 has 15 amino acids. CDR1 is SGHRS, CDR2 YFSETQ, per germline. V trimming: 3 bases; J trimming: 6 bases; junction bases outside the gene matches: 7. CDR3: CASSSMGTSINEQFF. The CDR3 DNA reads as TGCGCCAGCAGCTCGATGGGGACTAGCATCAATGAGCAGTTCTTC.

This clonotype was counted between two and nine times. The gene calls are TRBV6-1 and TRBJ1-5; TRBD1 aligns across 7 bases. Looked up from germline, CDR1 is MNHNS and CDR2 is SASEGT. V lost 4 bases and J lost 5; bases outside the gene matches: 11. The length of the CDR3 is 16 residues. For the CDR3, the DNA is TGTGCCAGCAGTGGTTATAACGGGACAGTACATCAGCCCCAGCATTTT. Its translation is CASSGYNGTVHQPQHF.

The chain uses TRBV7-2 and TRBJ2-4; D possibly corresponds to TRBD1 (5 bases). Per the germline V gene, CDR1 is SGHTA and CDR2 is FQGNSA. The CDR3 length is 15 residues. V was trimmed by 5 bases and J by 7 bases, leaving 18 bases between them. The CDR3 region has the DNA TGTGCCAGCAGCACAGCTAGGGGCCAAGGCAACATTCAGTACTTC. Translated: CASSTARGQGNIQYF.

This clonotype came up a few times. This chain uses TRBV14 with TRBJ2-6, with D hard to call. V lost 0 bases, J lost 2 bases, and 17 bases lay in between. There are 19 residues in the CDR3. The germline V gene has CDR1 SGHDN and CDR2 FVKESK. CDR3 sequence reads: CASSQDDLRRVTGANVLTF. Here the CDR3 DNA reads TGTGCCAGCAGCCAAGACGATCTCAGACGGGTAACTGGGGCCAACGTCCTGACTTTC. The variable domain in full, with the rest retrieved from reference TRBV14 and TRBJ2-6, is EAGVTQFPSHSVIEKGQTVTLRCDPISGHDNLYWYRRVMGKEIKFLLHFVKESKQDESGMPNNRFLAERTGGTYSTLKVQPAELEDSGVYFCASSQDDLRRVTGANVLTFGAGSRLTVL.

This clonotype was observed a few times. V gene TRBV20-1 combines with J gene TRBJ2-4; 11 bases agree with TRBD1. With 0 bases clipped from V and 0 bases from J, the junction kept 13 bases outside the gene matches. The CDR3 covers 20 residues. The germline V gene encodes CDR1 DFQATT and CDR2 SNEGSKA (reference sequence). The CDR3 loop reads CSARDLRDRGEFIAKNIQYF. CDR3 DNA: TGCAGTGCTAGAGATCTCCGGGACAGGGGGGAGTTTATAGCCAAAAACATTCAGTACTTC.

V gene TRBV7-8 combines with J gene TRBJ2-7; D could derive from TRBD1 or TRBD2 (6 bases each). Per germline, CDR1 SGHVS and CDR2 FQNEAQ. The CDR3 is made up of 15 amino acids. Trimming shortened V by 1 base and J by 2 bases, and 12 bases separated the two germline ends. CDR3 sequence (DNA): TGTGCCAGCAGCTTAGTGGCGGGACAAACCTACGAGCAGTACTTC. Its protein product is CASSLVAGQTYEQYF.

V usage is TRBV15 and J usage is TRBJ2-3; no clear D. The CDR3 is 13 residues long. Germline CDR1 and CDR2: LNHNV and YYDKDF (reference sequence). V lost 0 bases, J lost 7 bases, and 8 bases lay in between. The CDR3 reads CATSRDQDNTQYF. DNA of the CDR3: TGTGCCACCAGCAGAGACCAAGACAATACGCAGTATTTT.

This clonotype was seen a few times. The V call is TRBV28, the J call TRBJ2-2, with a possible D match to TRBD2 (7 bases). The CDR3 has 15 amino acids. V lost 4 bases to trimming and J lost 8 bases, with 17 bases between them. Per the germline V gene, CDR1 is MDHEN and CDR2 is SYDVKM. CDR3 in DNA: TGTGCCAGCAGTTGGGGGGGCGCGGGTTCGGGGGAGCTGTTTTTT. Encoded protein: CASSWGGAGSGELFF.

This chain joins TRBV20-1 and TRBJ2-1; 11 bases line up with TRBD2. The CDR3 length is 14 residues. Looked up from germline, CDR1 is DFQATT and CDR2 is SNEGSKA (reference sequence). V lost 6 bases and J lost 8; bases outside the gene matches: 9. CDR3 region: CSAPLAGGPDEQFF. The CDR3 region has the DNA TGCAGTGCCCCCTTAGCGGGAGGGCCTGATGAGCAGTTCTTC.

This clonotype has more than one count but fewer than ten. The V gene is TRBV20-1, the J gene TRBJ2-5; 14 nucleotides match TRBD2. The J call could be wrong; TRBJ2-1 is a better fit for the DNA end. The CDR3 consists of 15 residues. Per the germline V gene, CDR1 is DFQATT and CDR2 is SNEGSKA (reference sequence). Here the CDR3 DNA reads TGCAGTGCGCCCGGGACTAGCGGGAGTCCCGCTGAGCAGTTCTTC. This codes for CSAPGTSGSPAEQFF.